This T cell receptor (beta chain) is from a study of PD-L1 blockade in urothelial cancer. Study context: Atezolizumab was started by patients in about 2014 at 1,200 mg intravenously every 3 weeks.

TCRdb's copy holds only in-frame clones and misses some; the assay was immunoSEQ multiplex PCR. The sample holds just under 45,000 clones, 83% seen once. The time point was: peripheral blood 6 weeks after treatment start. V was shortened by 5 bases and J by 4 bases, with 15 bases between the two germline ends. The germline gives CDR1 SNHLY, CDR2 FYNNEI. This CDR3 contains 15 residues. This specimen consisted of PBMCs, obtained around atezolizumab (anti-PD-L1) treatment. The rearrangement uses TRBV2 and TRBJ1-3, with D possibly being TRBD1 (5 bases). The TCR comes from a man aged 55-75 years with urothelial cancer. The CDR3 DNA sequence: TGTGCCAGCAGTTCCAGGGCCTTCAGAGGAAACACCATATATTTT. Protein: CASSSRAFRGNTIYF.